This T cell receptor beta chain was identified during a study of identical twins. The V end was cut by 2 bases, the J end by 0 bases, with 9 bases between. The CDR3 loop spans 15 amino acids. Germline-derived CDR1 and CDR2 are KGHDR and SFDVKD. Unique molecular identifiers were present on the cDNA, which also gained a universal primer site by template switching. TCRdb re-derived calls from the 5' RACE reads in MiXCR, one entry per CDR3 protein. This repertoire shows around 490,000 distinct CDR3 sequences, around 15% found once; its top ten account for around 0.4%. Study-wide results and limits: Cross-sectional statistics underpinned the conclusions; the same donors were not followed. Abundant beta clonotypes from cord blood bore fewer insertions; memory repertoires lacked this pattern. Excess sharing by twins proved weaker in beta out-of-frame sequences.

In its sample, this clonotype was seen a few times. Its matching antigen is unknown. This same sample was also taken into another study, of yellow fever vaccine responses in identical twins.

The gene calls are TRBV24-1 and TRBJ2-5; D tentatively reads TRBD1 or TRBD2 (5 bases each). The source is a woman younger than 30 in good health. The sequencing sample was made of CD4+ T cells sorted from blood. The DNA for the CDR3 is TGTGCCACCAGTGATTCGGGACGGTACCAAGAGACCCAGTACTTC. Its protein is CATSDSGRYQETQYF.